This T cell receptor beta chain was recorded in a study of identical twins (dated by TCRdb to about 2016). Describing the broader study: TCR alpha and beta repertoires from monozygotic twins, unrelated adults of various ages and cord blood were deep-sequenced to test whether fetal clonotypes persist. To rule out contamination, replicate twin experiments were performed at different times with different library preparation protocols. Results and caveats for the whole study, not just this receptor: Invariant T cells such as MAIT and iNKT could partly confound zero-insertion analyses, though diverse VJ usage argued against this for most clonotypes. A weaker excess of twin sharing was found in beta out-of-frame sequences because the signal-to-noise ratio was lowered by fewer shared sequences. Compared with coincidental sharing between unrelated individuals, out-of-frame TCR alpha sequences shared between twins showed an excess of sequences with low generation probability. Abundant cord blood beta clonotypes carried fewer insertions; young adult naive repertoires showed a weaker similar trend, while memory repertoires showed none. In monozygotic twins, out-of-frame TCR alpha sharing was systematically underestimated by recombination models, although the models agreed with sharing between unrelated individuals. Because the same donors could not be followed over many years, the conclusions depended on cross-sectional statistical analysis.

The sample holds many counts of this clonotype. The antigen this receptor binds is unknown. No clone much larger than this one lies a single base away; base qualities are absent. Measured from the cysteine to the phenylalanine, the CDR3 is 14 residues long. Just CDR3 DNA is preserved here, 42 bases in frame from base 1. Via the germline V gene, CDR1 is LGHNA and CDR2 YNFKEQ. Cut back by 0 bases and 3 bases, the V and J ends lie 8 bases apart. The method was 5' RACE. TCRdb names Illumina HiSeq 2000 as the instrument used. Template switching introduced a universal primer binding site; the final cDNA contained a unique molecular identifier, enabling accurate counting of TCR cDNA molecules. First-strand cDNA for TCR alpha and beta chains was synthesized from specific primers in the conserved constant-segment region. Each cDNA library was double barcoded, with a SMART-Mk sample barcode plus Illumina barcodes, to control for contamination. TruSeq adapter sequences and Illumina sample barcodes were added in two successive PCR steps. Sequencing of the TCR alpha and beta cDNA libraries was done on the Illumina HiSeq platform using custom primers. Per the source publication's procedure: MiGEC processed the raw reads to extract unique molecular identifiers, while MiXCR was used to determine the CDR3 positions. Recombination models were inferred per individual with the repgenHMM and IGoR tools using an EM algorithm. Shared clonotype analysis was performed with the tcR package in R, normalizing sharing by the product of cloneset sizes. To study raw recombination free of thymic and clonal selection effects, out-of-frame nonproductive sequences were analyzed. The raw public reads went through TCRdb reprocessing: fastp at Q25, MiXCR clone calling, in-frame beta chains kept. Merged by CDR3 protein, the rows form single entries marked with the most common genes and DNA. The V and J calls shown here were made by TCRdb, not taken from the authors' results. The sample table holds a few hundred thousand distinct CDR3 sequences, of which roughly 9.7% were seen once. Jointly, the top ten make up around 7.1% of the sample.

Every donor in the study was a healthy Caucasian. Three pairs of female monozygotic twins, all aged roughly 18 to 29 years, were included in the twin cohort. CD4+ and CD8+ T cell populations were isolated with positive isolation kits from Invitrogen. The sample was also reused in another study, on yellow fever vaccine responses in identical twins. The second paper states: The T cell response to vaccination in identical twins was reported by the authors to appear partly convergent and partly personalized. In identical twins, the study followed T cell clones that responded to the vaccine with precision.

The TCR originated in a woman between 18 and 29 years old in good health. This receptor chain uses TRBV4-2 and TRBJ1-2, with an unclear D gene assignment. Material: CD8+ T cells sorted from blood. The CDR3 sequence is CASSQDGEDYGYTF. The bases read TGTGCCAGCAGCCAAGACGGAGAGGACTATGGCTACACCTTC.